The TCR beta chain described here comes from a study of cytomegalovirus exposure and HLA in healthy donors. Study results and caveats: Reported results showed that the classifier diagnosed cytomegalovirus status with high specificity and sensitivity.

Only in-frame clones appear in the TCRdb table, and some are missing; sequencing was by immunoSEQ multiplex PCR. The table records roughly 170,000 clones, about four fifths of them present only once. Losses at the gene ends were 6 bases for V and 9 bases for J; bases not matched to a gene: 8. Germline V CDR1 and CDR2: MNHNS, SASEGT. CDR3 length: 12 amino acids. A note on this clone: Its antigen is currently unknown.

The sample consisted of PBMCs. The V call is TRBV6-1, the J call TRBJ2-7; 7 bases align to TRBD2. This receptor was obtained from a young woman in good health and CMV-seropositive. The CDR3 DNA reads as TGTGCCAGCAGCCCGGGGACTATAGGGCAGTACTTC. It encodes CASSPGTIGQYF.